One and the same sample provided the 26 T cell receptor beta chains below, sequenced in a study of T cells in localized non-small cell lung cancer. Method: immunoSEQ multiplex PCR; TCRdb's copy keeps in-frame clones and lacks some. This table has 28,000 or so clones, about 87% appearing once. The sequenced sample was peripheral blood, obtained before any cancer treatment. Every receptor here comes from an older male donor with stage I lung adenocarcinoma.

The CDR3 protein is CASSLGGGSYEQYF. The CDR3 DNA is TGTGCCAGCAGCTTAGGAGGCGGCTCCTACGAGCAGTACTTC. The chain links TRBV7-2 to TRBJ2-7; D unclear. This CDR3 spans 14 amino acids. Germline CDR1 SGHTA, CDR2 FQGNSA. V was pared by 1 base and J by 0 bases, with 7 bases between.

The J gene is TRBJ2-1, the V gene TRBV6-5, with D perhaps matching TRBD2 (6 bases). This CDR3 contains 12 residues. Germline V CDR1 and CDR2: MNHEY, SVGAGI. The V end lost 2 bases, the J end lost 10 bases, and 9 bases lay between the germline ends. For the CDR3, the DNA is TGTGCCAGCAGTTACGGACTATCGGAGCAGTTCTTC. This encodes CASSYGLSEQFF.

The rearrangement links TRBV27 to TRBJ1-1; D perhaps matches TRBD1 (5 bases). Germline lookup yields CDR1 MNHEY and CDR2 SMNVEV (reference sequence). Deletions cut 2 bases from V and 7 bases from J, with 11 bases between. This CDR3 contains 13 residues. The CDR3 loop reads CASSLRGFGEAFF. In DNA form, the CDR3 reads TGTGCCAGCAGTTTAAGGGGATTTGGTGAAGCTTTCTTT.

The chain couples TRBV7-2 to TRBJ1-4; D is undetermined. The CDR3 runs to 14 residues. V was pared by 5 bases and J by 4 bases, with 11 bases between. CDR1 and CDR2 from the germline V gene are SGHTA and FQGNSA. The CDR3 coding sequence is TGTGCCAGCAGCCCCGGGTGGGGTAATGAAAAACTGTTTTTT. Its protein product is CASSPGWGNEKLFF.

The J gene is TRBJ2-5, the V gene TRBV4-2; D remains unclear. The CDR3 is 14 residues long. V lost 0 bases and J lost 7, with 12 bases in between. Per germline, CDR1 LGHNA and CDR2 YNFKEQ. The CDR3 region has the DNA TGTGCCAGCAGCCAAGAAACGGGCACGCGGACCCAGTACTTC. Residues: CASSQETGTRTQYF.

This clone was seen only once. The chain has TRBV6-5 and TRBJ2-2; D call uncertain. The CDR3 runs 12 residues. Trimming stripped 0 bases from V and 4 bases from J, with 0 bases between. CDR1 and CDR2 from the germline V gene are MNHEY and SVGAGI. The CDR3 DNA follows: TGTGCCAGCAGTTACTCCACCGGGGAGCTGTTTTTT. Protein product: CASSYSTGELFF.

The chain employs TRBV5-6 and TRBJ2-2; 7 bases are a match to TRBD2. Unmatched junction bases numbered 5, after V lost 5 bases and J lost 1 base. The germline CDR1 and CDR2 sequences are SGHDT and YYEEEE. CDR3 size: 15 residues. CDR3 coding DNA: TGTGCCAGCAGTCAAAGCGGGGTGAACACCGGGGAGCTGTTTTTT. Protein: CASSQSGVNTGELFF.

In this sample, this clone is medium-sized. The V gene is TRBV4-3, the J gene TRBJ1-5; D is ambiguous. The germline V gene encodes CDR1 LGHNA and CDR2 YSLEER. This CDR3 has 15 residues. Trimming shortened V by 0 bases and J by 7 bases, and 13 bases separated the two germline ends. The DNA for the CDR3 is TGCGCCAGCAGCCAAGATCGAGGGATCTACCAGCCCCAGCATTTT. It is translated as CASSQDRGIYQPQHF.

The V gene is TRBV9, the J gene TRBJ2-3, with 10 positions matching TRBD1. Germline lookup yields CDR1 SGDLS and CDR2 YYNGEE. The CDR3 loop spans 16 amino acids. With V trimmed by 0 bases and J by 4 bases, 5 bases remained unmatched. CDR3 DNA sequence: TGTGCCAGCAGCGTAGATGGACAGGGGGGCCCAGATACGCAGTATTTT. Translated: CASSVDGQGGPDTQYF.

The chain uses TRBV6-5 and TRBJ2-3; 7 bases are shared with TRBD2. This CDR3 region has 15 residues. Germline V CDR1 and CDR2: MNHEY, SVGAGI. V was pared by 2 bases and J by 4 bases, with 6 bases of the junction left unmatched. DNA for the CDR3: TGTGCCAGCAGTTACGGCGGGGGAAACCCAGATACGCAGTATTTT. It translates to CASSYGGGNPDTQYF.

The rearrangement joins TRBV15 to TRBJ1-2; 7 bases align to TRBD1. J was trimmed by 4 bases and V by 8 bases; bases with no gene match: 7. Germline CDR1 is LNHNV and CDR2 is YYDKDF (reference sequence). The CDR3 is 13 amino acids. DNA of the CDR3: TGTGCCACCCAGACAGGGCGCTTCTATGGCTACACCTTC. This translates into CATQTGRFYGYTF.

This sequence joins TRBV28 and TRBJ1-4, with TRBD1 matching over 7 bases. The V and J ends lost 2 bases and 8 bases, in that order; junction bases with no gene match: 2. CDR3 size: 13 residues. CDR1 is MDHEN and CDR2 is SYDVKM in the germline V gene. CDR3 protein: CASSLDRDEKLFF. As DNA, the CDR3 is TGTGCCAGCAGTTTAGACAGGGACGAAAAACTGTTTTTT. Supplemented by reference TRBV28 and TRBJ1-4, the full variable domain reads DVKVTQSSRYLVKRTGEKVFLECVQDMDHENMFWYRQDPGLGLRLIYFSYDVKMKEKGDIPEGYSVSREKKERFSLILESASTNQTSMYLCASSLDRDEKLFFGSGTQLSVL.

The CDR3 coding sequence is TGTGCCAGCTTAGGAAAGGGGGTCACCGGGGAGCTGTTTTTT. It yields the protein CASLGKGVTGELFF. The V call is TRBV5-5, the J call TRBJ2-2; possibly TRBD1 for D (6 bases). The CDR3 extends over 14 amino acids. CDR1 SGHKS and CDR2 YYEKEE come from the germline V gene (reference sequence). Between the trimmed V and J ends, which lost 7 bases and 4 bases, there was a span of 14 bases. The full variable domain, its missing parts supplied by reference TRBV5-5 and TRBJ2-2, is DAGVTQSPTHLIKTRGQQVTLRCSPISGHKSVSWYQQVLGQGPQFIFQYYEKEERGRGNFPDRFSARQFPNYSSELNVNALLLGDSALYLCASLGKGVTGELFFGEGSRLTVL.

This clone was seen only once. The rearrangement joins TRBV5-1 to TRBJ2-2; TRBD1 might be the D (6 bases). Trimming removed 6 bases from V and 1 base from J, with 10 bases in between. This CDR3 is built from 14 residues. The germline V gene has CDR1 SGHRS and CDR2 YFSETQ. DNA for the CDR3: TGCGCCAGCAAGGGGGAAGGGAACACCGGGGAGCTGTTTTTT. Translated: CASKGEGNTGELFF.

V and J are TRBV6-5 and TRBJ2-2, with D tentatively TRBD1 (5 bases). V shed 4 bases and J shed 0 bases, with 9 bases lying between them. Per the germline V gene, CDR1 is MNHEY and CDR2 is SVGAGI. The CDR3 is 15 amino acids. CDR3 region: CASSFDSPNTGELFF. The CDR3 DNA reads TGTGCCAGCAGTTTTGACAGCCCGAACACCGGGGAGCTGTTTTTT.

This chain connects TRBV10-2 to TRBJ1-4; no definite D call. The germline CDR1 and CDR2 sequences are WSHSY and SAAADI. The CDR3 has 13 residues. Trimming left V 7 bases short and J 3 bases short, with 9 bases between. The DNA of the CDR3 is TGCGCCAGCATGTCAGCGGCTAATGAAAAACTGTTTTTT. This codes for CASMSAANEKLFF.

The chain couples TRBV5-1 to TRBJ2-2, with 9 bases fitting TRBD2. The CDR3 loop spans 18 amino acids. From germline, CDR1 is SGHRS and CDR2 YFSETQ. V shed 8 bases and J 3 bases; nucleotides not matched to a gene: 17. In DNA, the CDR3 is TGCGCCAGAATCCCCCCGGCGGGCGGGGGGGCCTACACCGGGGAGCTGTTTTTT. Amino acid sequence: CARIPPAGGGAYTGELFF.

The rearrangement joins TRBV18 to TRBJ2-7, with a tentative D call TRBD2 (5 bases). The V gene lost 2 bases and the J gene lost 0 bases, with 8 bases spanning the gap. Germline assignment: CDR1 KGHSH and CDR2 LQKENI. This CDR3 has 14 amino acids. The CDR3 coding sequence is TGTGCCAGCTCACCAAATAGCGTCTCCTACGAGCAGTACTTC. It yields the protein CASSPNSVSYEQYF.

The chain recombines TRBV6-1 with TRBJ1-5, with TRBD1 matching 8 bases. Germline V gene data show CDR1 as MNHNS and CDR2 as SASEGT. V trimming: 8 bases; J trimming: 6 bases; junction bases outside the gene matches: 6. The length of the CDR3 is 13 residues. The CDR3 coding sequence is TGTGCCAGCCTTATTACAGGGGGTCAGCCCCAGCATTTT. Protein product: CASLITGGQPQHF.

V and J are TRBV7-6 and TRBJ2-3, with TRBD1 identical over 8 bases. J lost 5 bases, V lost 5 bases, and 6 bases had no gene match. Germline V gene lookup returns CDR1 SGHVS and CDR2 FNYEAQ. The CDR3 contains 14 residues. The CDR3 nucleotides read TGTGCCAGCAGCCCAAGACAGGGGCAAGATACGCAGTATTTT. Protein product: CASSPRQGQDTQYF.

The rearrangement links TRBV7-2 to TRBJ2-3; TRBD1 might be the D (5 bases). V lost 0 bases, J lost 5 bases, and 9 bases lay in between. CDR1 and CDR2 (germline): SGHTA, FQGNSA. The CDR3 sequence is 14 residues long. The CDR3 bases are TGTGCCAGCAGCTTAGCGTTAGGGGAAGATACGCAGTATTTT. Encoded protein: CASSLALGEDTQYF.

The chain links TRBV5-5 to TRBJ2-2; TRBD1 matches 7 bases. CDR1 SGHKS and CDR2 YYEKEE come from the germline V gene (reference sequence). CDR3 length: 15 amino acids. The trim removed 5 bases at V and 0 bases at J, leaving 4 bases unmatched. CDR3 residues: CASRAGTANTGELFF. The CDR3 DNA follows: TGTGCCAGCAGAGCCGGGACAGCGAACACCGGGGAGCTGTTTTTT.

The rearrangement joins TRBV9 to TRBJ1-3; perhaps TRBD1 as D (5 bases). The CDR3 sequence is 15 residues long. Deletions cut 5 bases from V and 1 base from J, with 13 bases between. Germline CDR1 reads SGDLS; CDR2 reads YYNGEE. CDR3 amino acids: CASRPPGLSGNTIYF. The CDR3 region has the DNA TGTGCCAGCAGGCCCCCGGGACTGTCTGGAAACACCATATATTTT.

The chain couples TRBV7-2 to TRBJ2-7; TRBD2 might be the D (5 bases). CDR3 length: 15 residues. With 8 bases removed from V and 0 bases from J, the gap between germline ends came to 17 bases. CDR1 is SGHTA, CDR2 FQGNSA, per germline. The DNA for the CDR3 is TGTGCCAGCGGTCCCTCGGGCCGGGACTCCTACGAGCAGTACTTC. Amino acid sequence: CASGPSGRDSYEQYF.

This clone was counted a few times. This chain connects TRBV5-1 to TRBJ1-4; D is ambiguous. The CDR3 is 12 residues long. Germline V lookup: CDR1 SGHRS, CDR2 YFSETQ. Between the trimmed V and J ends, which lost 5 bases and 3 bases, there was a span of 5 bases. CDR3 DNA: TGCGCCAGCAGGGACCCTAATGAAAAACTGTTTTTT. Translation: CASRDPNEKLFF.

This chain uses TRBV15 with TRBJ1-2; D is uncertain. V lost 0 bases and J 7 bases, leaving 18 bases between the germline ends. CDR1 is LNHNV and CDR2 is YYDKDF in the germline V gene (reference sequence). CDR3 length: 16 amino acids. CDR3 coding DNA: TGTGCCACCAGCAGAGATCGAGGTTATGAAGGATTTGGCTACACCTTC. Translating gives CATSRDRGYEGFGYTF.